This T cell receptor (beta chain) was identified in a study of OX40 agonist ivuxolimab in advanced cancers. Anyone with autoimmune disease history or systemic immunosuppression was excluded. The method was immunoSEQ multiplex PCR; TCRdb's version includes in-frame clones alone and lacks a portion of them. The sample shows 50,000 to 70,000 clones, roughly 85% of them seen only once. The germline V gene encodes CDR1 LNHDA and CDR2 SQIVND (reference sequence). With V trimmed by 6 bases and J by 2 bases, 3 bases remained unmatched. The length of the CDR3 is 13 residues. The sequenced sample was CD4+ or CD8+ T cells sorted from blood, obtained in a trial of the OX40 agonist ivuxolimab. V is TRBV19 and J is TRBJ1-1, with 7 bases identical to TRBD1. The receptor was isolated from an adult with an advanced solid tumor such as melanoma, head and neck, liver or kidney cancer. For the CDR3, the DNA is TGTGCCAGTAGCCTAGGGGGCAACACTGAAGCTTTCTTT. Translated, it gives CASSLGGNTEAFF.